The table lists the clone carrying this T cell receptor beta chain with a few counts. Antigen: not known. The sample comes from a study of cytomegalovirus exposure and HLA in healthy donors. Study-wide results and limits: An analysis that was carried out later associated 16,951 TCR beta sequences with HLA alleles at 0.05 false discovery rate. Presence/absence comparisons presumed near-even sequencing depth among donors.

Use of 60 Vbeta and 13 Jbeta primers characterized the PCR. Profiled with immunoSEQ multiplex PCR; TCRdb holds only in-frame clones, not every one. The table lists about 100,000 clones, 50% to 70% of them singletons. V lost 4 bases to trimming and J lost 2 bases, with 11 bases between them. Germline CDR1 is MNHEY and CDR2 is SVGAGI. The CDR3 totals 14 residues. V and J are TRBV6-5 and TRBJ1-2, with a possible D match to TRBD1 (5 bases). The sequence was collected from a man between 25 and 39 years old in good health and CMV-seropositive. Sequences were obtained from PBMCs. Here the CDR3 reads CASSSDTWNYGYTF. CDR3 nucleotide sequence: TGTGCCAGCAGTTCGGACACTTGGAACTATGGCTACACCTTC.